Reported below is one T cell receptor (beta chain). The target of this receptor is not known. No much larger clone exists at a distance of one base, and base qualities are not known. These data originate in a study of long-term antiretroviral therapy in people with HIV (dated by TCRdb to 2021 to 2024). As for the study more broadly: Collection of the earliest samples took place about a decade ahead of the 2015 WHO recommendation for immediate ART, at a time when ART was typically delayed until CD4 counts fell. Whether ART initiation and durable HIV suppression were associated with changes in peripheral blood TRB repertoire composition and diversity was tested in a retrospective serial study. The cohort contributed about 200 cryopreserved PBMC samples from 25 to 35 adults with confirmed HIV infection, collected serially over a mean of around 6 years (range 1-12). No cross-contamination during QIAcube processing turned up in test extractions that ran a monoclonal T-cell line alongside 25 to 35 polyclonal samples. Of the roughly 30 participants with HIV, 10 to 11 were female.

Sequencing of the TRB variable region was done with the immunoSEQ hsTCRB v3.0 assay at survey level resolution. TRB sequencing targeted a depth of about 40,000-50,000 T-cell genomes per sample. TRB libraries were pooled and sequenced on an Illumina MiSeq using a v3 150-cycle kit. Per the source publication's procedure: Repertoire analysis ran in R within a reproducible Nextflow workflow covering QC, data transformation and analysis. Custom analyses were implemented in LymphoSeq2, an R package for AIRR-Seq data exploration. After excluding a few samples that yielded fewer than 5000 total TRB sequences, approximately 170 HIV repertoires remained for analysis. Of the 188 retained HIV repertoires, approximately 60 were collected before and roughly 130 after ART initiation. Each repertoire was downsampled to 5000 TRB nucleotide sequences, and summary statistics were averaged across 100 downsampling iterations. The analysis kept only TRB sequences whose CDR3 regions were at least seven amino acids long. Diversity was assessed using a clonality score derived from Shannon entropy and using the Gini coefficient. In the repertoire networks, any two of the top 5000 CDR3 amino acid sequences were connected whenever the two sequences differed by an edit distance of one. For TRB CDR3 amino acid sequences, antigen specificity groups and MHC restriction were predicted with GLIPH2. Known CMV, EBV, HIV or tissue antigen associations were flagged by matching CDR3 amino acid sequences against VDJdb and McPAS-TCR. Pre-ART, post-ART and control groups were compared with Wilcoxon signed-rank tests and Holm-Bonferroni correction. TCRdb took over this immuneACCESS table, retaining in-frame rearrangements with V and J assigned. Such tables are incomplete; in checked studies, under half of the missing clones stem from an unresolved V gene, and the remainder is unexplained. V and J calls and clone size are as listed in that table; D and trimming were resolved from the DNA. The sample table contains over 10,000 clones; only one count was recorded for approximately 90% of them. Of the sample, around 20% is held by the ten largest clones.

V is pruned by 0 bases and J by 7 bases, leaving 6 bases of the junction without a gene match. The CDR3, from cysteine to phenylalanine, totals 16 residues. The retained sequence is limited to the CDR3, 48 bases, with the frame set at the first base. CDR1 SGHRS and CDR2 YFSETQ are derived from the germline V gene. Inclusion was restricted to participants for whom at least one PBMC sample before ART initiation and at least two post-ART samples were available. All participants with HIV were treated in the United States of America. Before DNA extraction, cryopreserved samples of roughly 1-10 million PBMC were thawed and washed. At the time of the earliest PBMC sample for each participant with HIV, ages ranged from about 20 to 54 years. Each participant contributed PBMC samples from 1-4 timepoints before ART initiation and 2-8 timepoints after ART initiation, with a median of 7 samples. Serial HIV viral load, CD4+ T-cell count, ART history and demographic data were obtained for every participant. Genomic DNA was extracted from unsorted PBMC with a Qiagen kit on a QIAcube, with processing performed in batches of 12 samples.

Overall study results and their limits: Inferences about post-ART repertoire changes were limited because no data were available on ART adherence, viral resistance or therapy changes. Because cell numbers in pre-ART samples were limited, unsorted PBMC were profiled instead of sorted CD4+ and CD8+ T cells. A significant increase in TRB diversity was found to be associated with ART initiation, although TRB diversity was observed to remain significantly below that of transplant donor controls even after long-term ART. Owing to limited PBMC availability, only the TCR beta chain was sequenced, without alpha chain pairing. Narrower CDR3 length ranges were observed in HIV repertoires than in controls, and an antigen-experienced repertoire with only a slight naive shift after ART was suggested by the network structure. At every time point, the repertoire was dominated by expanded TRB clones first identified before ART initiation, although this dominance fluctuated and, in many PLHIV, declined after ART. The samples were dated from about 2003 to 2017, and the ART regimens that were used may be less effective than current ART regimens.

This TCR came from a woman in her forties with HIV. Sequenced material: unsorted PBMCs, taken 2.1 years after starting antiretroviral therapy. The chain is made from TRBV5-1 and TRBJ2-2; 10 bases in between match TRBD2. The DNA sequence is TGCGCCAGCAGCTTGGAGCGGGGGGGCCTATTCGGGGAGCTGTTTTTT. This codes for CASSLERGGLFGELFF.